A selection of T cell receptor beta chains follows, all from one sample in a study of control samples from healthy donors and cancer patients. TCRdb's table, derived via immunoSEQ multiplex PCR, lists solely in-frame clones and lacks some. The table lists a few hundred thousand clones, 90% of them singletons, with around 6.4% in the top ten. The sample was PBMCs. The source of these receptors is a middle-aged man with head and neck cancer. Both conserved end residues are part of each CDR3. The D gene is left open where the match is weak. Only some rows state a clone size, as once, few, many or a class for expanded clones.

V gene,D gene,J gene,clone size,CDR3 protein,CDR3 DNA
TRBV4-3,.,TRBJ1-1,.,CASSHTGYTEAFF,TGCGCCAGCAGCCATACAGGGTACACTGAAGCTTTCTTT
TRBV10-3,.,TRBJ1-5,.,CAISESRPSESNQPQHF,TGTGCCATCAGTGAGTCTAGGCCGAGCGAGAGCAATCAGCCCCAGCATTTT
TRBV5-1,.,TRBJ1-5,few,CASSLDGSVYQPQHF,TGCGCCAGCAGCTTAGACGGGAGCGTGTATCAGCCCCAGCATTTT
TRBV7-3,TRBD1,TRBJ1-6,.,CASSSRTGEASPLHF,TGTGCCAGCAGCTCAAGGACAGGGGAGGCTTCACCCCTCCACTTT
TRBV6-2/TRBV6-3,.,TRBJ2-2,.,CASSYEASAGELFF,TGTGCCAGCAGTTACGAAGCGTCGGCCGGGGAGCTGTTTTTT
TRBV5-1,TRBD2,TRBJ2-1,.,CASSASGLAGGNEQFF,TGCGCCAGCAGCGCGAGCGGACTAGCGGGAGGGAATGAGCAGTTCTTC
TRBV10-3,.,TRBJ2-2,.,CAISPSRSNTGELFF,TGTGCCATCAGTCCTAGCCGTTCGAACACCGGGGAGCTGTTTTTT
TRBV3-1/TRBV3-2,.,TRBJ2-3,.,CASGRWAQLSTDTQYF,TGTGCCAGCGGACGTTGGGCGCAGCTTAGCACAGATACGCAGTATTTT
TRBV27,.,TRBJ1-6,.,CASSLITGGTLHF,TGTGCCAGCAGTTTAATCACAGGTGGAACCCTCCACTTT
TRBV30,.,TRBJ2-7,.,CAWRFSGSLNEQYF,TGTGCCTGGAGATTTTCCGGGAGTCTGAACGAGCAGTACTTC
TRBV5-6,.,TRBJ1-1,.,CASSLRGRGTEAFF,TGTGCCAGCAGCTTGAGAGGGAGGGGTACTGAAGCTTTCTTT
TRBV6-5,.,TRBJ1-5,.,CASSGQINQPQHF,TGTGCCAGCAGCGGACAGATCAATCAGCCCCAGCATTTT
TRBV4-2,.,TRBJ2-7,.,CASSQGTLPPLEQYF,TGTGCCAGCAGCCAAGGGACCCTACCTCCCCTCGAGCAGTACTTC
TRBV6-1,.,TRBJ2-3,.,CASSEIGILTDTQYF,TGTGCCAGCAGTGAAATAGGGATACTCACAGATACGCAGTATTTT
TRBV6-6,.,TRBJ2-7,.,CASSPRDTPYEQYF,TGTGCCAGCAGTCCCCGGGACACACCCTACGAGCAGTACTTC
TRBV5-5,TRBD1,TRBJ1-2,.,CASSWTGVVGNYGYTF,TGTGCCAGCAGCTGGACAGGGGTCGTGGGAAACTATGGCTACACCTTC
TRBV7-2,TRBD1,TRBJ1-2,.,CASSLGGTGLSLYGYTF,TGTGCCAGCAGTCTAGGGGGGACAGGTCTAAGCTTATATGGCTACACCTTC
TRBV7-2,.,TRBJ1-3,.,CASSFSTGRQYGNTIYF,TGTGCCAGCAGCTTTAGCACGGGCCGGCAATATGGAAACACCATATATTTT
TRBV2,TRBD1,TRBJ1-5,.,CASTIDRDIGNQPQHF,TGTGCCAGCACCATCGACAGGGACATTGGCAATCAGCCCCAGCATTTT
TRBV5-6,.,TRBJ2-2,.,CASAPRRDTGELFF,TGTGCCAGCGCCCCAAGGAGGGACACCGGGGAGCTGTTTTTT
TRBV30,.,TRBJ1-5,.,CAWSAQGRQPQHF,TGTGCCTGGAGTGCCCAAGGGCGGCAGCCCCAGCATTTT
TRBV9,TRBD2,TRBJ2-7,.,CASSPAAGGYEQYF,TGTGCCAGCAGCCCTGCGGCGGGAGGGTACGAGCAGTACTTC
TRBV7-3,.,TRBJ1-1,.,CASSLQGPRAGALTEAFF,TGTGCCAGCAGCTTACAGGGTCCTCGGGCAGGGGCCCTCACTGAAGCTTTCTTT
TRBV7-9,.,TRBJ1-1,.,CASSPGHTEAFF,TGTGCCAGCAGCCCCGGGCACACTGAAGCTTTCTTT
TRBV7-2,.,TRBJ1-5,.,CASSLVEDSNQPQHF,TGTGCCAGCAGCCTCGTCGAGGATAGCAATCAGCCCCAGCATTTT
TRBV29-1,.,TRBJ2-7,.,CSVQRSTYEQYF,TGCAGCGTCCAAAGGTCCACCTACGAGCAGTACTTC
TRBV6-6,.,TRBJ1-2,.,CASSLDSLHGYTF,TGTGCCAGCAGTCTCGACAGCTTACACGGCTACACCTTC
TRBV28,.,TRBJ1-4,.,CASTRRSNEKLFF,TGTGCCAGCACCCGACGGTCTAATGAAAAACTGTTTTTT
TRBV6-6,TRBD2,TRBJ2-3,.,CASSRPGGGTDTQYF,TGTGCCAGCAGCCGCCCGGGGGGGGGAACAGATACGCAGTATTTT
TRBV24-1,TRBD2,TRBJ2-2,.,CATSDSTGLAGVGELFF,TGTGCCACCAGTGATTCAACGGGACTAGCGGGGGTCGGGGAGCTGTTTTTT
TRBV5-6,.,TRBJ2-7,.,CASAEGNLVYEQYF,TGTGCCAGCGCCGAAGGCAATCTCGTCTACGAGCAGTACTTC
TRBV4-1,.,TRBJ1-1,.,CASSQEWLGVAEAFF,TGCGCCAGCAGCCAAGAATGGCTTGGAGTCGCTGAAGCTTTCTTT
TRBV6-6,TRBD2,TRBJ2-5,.,CASSGGTRITETQYF,TGTGCCAGCAGTGGGGGGACTAGGATCACGGAGACCCAGTACTTC
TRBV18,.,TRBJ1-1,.,CASSPEEMMNTEAFF,TGTGCCAGCTCACCAGAGGAGATGATGAACACTGAAGCTTTCTTT
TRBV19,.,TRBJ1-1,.,CASRAGRTEAFF,TGTGCCAGTAGGGCGGGCCGTACTGAAGCTTTCTTT
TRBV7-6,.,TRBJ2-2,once,CASSLGSQGPPGELFF,TGTGCCAGCAGCTTAGGTTCACAGGGACCCCCCGGGGAGCTGTTTTTT
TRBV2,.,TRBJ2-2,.,CASRTTETGELFF,TGTGCCAGCAGGACGACTGAGACCGGGGAGCTGTTTTTT
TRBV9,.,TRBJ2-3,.,CASSVAKREYTDTQYF,TGTGCCAGCAGCGTAGCCAAGAGGGAGTACACAGATACGCAGTATTTT
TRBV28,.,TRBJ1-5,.,CASSPRDGDTHQPQHF,TGTGCCAGCAGTCCCCGGGACGGCGATACCCATCAGCCCCAGCATTTT
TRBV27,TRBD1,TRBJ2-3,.,CASSSSTGFADTQYF,TGTGCCAGCAGTTCCTCGACAGGGTTCGCAGATACGCAGTATTTT
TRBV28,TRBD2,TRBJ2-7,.,CASSPSTSGRIPTEQYF,TGTGCCAGCAGTCCCTCGACTAGCGGGAGGATACCCACCGAGCAGTACTTC
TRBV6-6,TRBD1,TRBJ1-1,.,CASTRTGEAFF,TGTGCCAGCACCAGGACAGGCGAAGCTTTCTTT
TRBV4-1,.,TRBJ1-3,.,CASSHRESGSGNTIYF,TGCGCCAGCAGCCATCGGGAGTCGGGGTCTGGAAACACCATATATTTT
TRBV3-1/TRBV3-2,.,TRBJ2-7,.,CASSQDRAIKQYF,TGTGCCAGCAGCCAAGATAGGGCAATTAAGCAGTACTTC
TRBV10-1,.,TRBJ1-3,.,CASSESGFTGNTIYF,TGCGCCAGCAGTGAAAGCGGCTTTACTGGAAACACCATATATTTT
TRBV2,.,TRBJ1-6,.,CASSEFRGNSPLHF,TGTGCCAGCAGTGAATTCAGGGGAAATTCACCCCTCCACTTT
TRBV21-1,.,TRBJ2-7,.,CASSKEETSGSYEQYF,TGTGCCAGCAGCAAAGAGGAGACTAGCGGGTCCTACGAGCAGTACTTC
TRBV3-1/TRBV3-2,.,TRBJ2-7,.,CASSQGIAYEQYF,TGTGCCAGCAGCCAGGGGATCGCCTACGAGCAGTACTTC
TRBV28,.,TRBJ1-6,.,CASSSTGDYNSPLHF,TGTGCCAGCAGTTCTACAGGAGACTATAATTCACCCCTCCACTTT
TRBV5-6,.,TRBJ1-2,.,CASSKGGHYGYTF,TGTGCCAGCAGCAAAGGGGGGCACTATGGCTACACCTTC
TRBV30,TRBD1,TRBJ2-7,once,CAWSPPGRTGGSEQYF,TGTGCCTGGAGTCCCCCGGGGCGGACAGGGGGCAGCGAGCAGTACTTC
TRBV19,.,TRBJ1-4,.,CASRDSATNEKLFF,TGTGCCAGTAGGGACAGCGCAACTAATGAAAAACTGTTTTTT